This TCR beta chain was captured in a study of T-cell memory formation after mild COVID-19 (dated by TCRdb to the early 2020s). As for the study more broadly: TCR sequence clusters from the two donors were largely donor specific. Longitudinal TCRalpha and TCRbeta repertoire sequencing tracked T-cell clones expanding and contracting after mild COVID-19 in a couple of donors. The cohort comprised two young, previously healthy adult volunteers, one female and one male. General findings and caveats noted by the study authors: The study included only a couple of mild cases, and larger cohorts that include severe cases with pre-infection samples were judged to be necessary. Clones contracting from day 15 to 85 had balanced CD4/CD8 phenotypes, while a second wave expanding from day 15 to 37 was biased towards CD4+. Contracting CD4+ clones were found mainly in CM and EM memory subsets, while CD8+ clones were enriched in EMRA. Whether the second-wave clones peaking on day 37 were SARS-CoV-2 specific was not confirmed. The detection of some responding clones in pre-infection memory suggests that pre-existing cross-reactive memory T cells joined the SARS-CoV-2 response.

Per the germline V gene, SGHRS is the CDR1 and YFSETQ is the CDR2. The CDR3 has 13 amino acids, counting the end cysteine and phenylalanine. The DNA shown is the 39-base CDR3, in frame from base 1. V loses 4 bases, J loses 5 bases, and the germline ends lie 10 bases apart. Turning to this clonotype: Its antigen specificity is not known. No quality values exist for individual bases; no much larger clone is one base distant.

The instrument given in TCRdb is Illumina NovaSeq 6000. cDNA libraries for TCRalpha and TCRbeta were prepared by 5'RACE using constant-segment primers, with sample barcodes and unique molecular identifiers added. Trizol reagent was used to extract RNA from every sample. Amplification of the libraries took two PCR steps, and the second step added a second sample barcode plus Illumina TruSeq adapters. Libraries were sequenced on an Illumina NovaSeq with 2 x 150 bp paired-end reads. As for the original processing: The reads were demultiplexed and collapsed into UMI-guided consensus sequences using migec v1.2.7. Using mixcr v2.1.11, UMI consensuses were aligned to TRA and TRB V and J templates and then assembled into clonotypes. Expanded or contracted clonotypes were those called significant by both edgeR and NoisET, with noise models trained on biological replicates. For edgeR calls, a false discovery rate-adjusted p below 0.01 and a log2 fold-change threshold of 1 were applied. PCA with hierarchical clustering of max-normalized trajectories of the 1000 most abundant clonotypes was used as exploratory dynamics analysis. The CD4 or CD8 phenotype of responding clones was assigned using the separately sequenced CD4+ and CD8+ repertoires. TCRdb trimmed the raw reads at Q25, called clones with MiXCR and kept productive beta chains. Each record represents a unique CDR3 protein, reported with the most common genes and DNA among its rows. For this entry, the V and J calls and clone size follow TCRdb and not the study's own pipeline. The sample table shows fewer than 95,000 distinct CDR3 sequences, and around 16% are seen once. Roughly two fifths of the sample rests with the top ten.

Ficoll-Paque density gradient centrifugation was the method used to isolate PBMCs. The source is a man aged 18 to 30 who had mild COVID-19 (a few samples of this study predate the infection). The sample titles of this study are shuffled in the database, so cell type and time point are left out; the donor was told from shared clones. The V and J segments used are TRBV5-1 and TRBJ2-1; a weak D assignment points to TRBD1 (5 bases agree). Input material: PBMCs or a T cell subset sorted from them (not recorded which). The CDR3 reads CASSDSPDNEQFF. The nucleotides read TGCGCCAGCAGCGACAGTCCCGACAATGAGCAGTTCTTC.